The 2 T cell receptor beta chains given below trace back to one sample, sequenced in a study (dated by TCRdb to 2015 to 2017). Library method: 5' RACE. The data were produced on an Illumina MiSeq. Through fastp at Q25 and MiXCR, TCRdb rebuilt clones from the public reads, retaining in-frame beta chains. Rows matching on CDR3 protein sequence are summarized as one entry with the most common DNA and genes. For this sample the table gives about 46,000 distinct CDR3 sequences, of which 25% to 30% were detected only once. The top ten constitute roughly 2% of the sample. Input material: naive CD4+ T cells sorted from blood. In light of the paper, this sample's cell subset or site label describes: naive CD4+ T cells, CD4+CD45RA+CD25-. These receptor sequences come from a female donor with breast cancer.

This chain connects TRBV12-3 or TRBV12-4 to TRBJ2-7; TRBD2 matches at 7 bases. CDR3 size: 16 residues. V gave up 4 bases and J gave up 4 bases; unmatched junction bases: 13. CDR3 sequence (DNA): TGTGCCAGCAGTTGGTCCACGGTGGCGGGAGTATACGAGCAGTACTTC. It codes for CASSWSTVAGVYEQYF.

This clonotype has more than one count but fewer than ten. J is TRBJ2-3 and V is TRBV29-1, with 7 bases lining up with TRBD2. Looked up from germline, CDR1 is SQVTM and CDR2 is ANQGSEA. The length of the CDR3 is 15 residues. J lost 1 base, V lost 7 bases, and 11 bases had no gene match. CDR3 protein: CSGTRSGARTDTQYF. The CDR3, as DNA: TGCAGCGGGACCAGAAGCGGGGCTCGCACAGATACGCAGTATTTT.